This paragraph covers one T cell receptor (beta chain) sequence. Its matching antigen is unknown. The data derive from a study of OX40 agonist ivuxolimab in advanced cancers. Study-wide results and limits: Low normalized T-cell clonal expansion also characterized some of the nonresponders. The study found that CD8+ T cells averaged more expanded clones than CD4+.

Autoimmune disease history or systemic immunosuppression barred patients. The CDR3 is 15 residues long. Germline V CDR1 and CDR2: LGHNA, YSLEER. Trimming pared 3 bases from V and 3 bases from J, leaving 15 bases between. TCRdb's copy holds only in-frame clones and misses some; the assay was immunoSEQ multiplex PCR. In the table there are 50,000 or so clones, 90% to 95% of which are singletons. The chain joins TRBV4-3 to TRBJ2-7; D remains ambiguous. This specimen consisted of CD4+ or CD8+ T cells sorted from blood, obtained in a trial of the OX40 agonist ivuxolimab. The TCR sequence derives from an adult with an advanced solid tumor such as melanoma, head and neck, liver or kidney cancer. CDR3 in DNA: TGCGCCAGCAGCCAGACCGCCCACGGAAGCTACGAGCAGTACTTC. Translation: CASSQTAHGSYEQYF.